This T cell receptor (beta chain) was identified during a study of T cells in Graves' hyperthyroidism and ophthalmopathy. Study information: Peripheral blood was collected at initial diagnosis, before any treatment. Study-wide findings and caveats: Most clonotypes that expanded in the thyroid above 0.001 also showed up in blood.

Amplification of TCR beta CDR3 regions was performed using RNA transcripts as template. A set of HTBI primers served as the primers for a first-round RT-PCR of the TCR CDR3. MiXCR, applied by TCRdb to the multiplex PCR reads, yields one record per CDR3 protein. The sample records about 720,000 distinct CDR3 sequences, around 15% being singletons. Each 10 ml fresh peripheral blood draw supplied the PBMCs. The sample holds many counts of this clonotype. Its specificity is not known. The sequence was collected from a man younger than 30 with Graves' hyperthyroidism. The sequencing input was blood.

The CDR3 here is CASSSLAGTDESYGYTF. CDR3 sequence (DNA): TGTGCCAGCAGTTCCCTCGCCGGGACAGACGAAAGCTATGGCTACACCTTC. The V and J genes are TRBV28 and TRBJ1-2, with 7 positions matching TRBD1. Germline CDR1 MDHEN, CDR2 SYDVKM. This CDR3 is built from 17 residues. Losses at the gene ends were 4 bases for V and 4 bases for J; bases not matched to a gene: 15.